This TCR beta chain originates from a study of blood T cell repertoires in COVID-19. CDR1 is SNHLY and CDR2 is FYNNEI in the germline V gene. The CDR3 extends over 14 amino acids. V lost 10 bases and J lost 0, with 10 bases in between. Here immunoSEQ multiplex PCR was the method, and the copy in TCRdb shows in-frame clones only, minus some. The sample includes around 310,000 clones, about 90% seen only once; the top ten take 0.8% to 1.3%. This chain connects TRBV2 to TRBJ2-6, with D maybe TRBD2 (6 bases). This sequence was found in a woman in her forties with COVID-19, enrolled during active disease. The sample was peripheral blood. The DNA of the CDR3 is TGTGCCAACGGCGGGGCCTCTGGGGCCAACGTCCTGACTTTC. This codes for CANGGASGANVLTF.